A selection of T cell receptor beta chains follows, all from one sample in a study of T cells after yellow fever vaccination. TCRdb reprocessed the 5' RACE reads with MiXCR, giving one entry per CDR3 protein. The sample has under 300,000 distinct CDR3 sequences; roughly 7.2% are singletons. Sample: CD4+ T cells sorted from PBMCs, taken 15 days after the yellow fever booster vaccination. The receptors shown here come from a man younger than 45 who received the YFV17D yellow fever vaccine. Each CDR3 is given with its conserved first and last residue. A D gene is named only where the DNA matches it firmly. A row's size may be missing; if present it is once, few, many or a size class.

TRBD1,few,TRBJ2-2,TRBV18,CASSRQGNAGELFF,TGTGCCAGCTCACGACAGGGTAACGCCGGGGAGCTGTTTTTT
TRBD1,many,TRBJ2-4,TRBV29-1,CSARNTGQGAKNIQYF,TGCAGCGCCCGAAACACGGGACAGGGGGCCAAAAACATTCAGTACTTC
NA,few,TRBJ1-3,TRBV6-1,CASRRGGQGNTIYF,TGTGCCAGCAGGCGAGGGGGACAAGGAAACACCATATATTTT
NA,NA,TRBJ2-5,TRBV20-1,CSAARGGQETQYF,TGCAGTGCCGCGAGGGGCGGCCAAGAGACCCAGTACTTC
NA,NA,TRBJ2-4,TRBV5-1,CASSLFGGKGKNIQYF,TGCGCCAGCAGCTTGTTTGGGGGAAAAGGAAAAAACATTCAGTACTTC
NA,few,TRBJ2-7,TRBV5-6,CASSSRGRDSYEQYF,TGTGCCAGCAGCTCCCGAGGAAGGGACTCCTACGAGCAGTACTTC
NA,NA,TRBJ2-1,TRBV12-3/TRBV12-4,CASTLRPAPGQFF,TGTGCCAGCACCCTCCGCCCGGCTCCGGGGCAGTTCTTC
TRBD1,few,TRBJ2-2,TRBV5-5,CASSLELGTGGRAGELFF,TGTGCCAGCAGCTTGGAACTCGGGACAGGGGGCCGGGCCGGGGAGCTGTTTTTT
NA,few,TRBJ2-7,TRBV7-2,CASSLFGSGTYEQYF,TGTGCCAGCAGCTTATTCGGGAGTGGGACCTACGAGCAGTACTTC
TRBD2,NA,TRBJ2-2,TRBV19,CASRRSGRAFTGELFF,TGTGCCAGTAGGCGGAGCGGGAGGGCTTTCACCGGGGAGCTGTTTTTT
NA,few,TRBJ2-7,TRBV7-2,CASSPPVVPRAYEQYF,TGTGCCAGCAGCCCCCCGGTCGTTCCTCGCGCCTACGAGCAGTACTTC
NA,many,TRBJ2-7,TRBV14,CASSQQGGRAYEQYF,TGTGCCAGCAGCCAGCAGGGAGGTAGAGCCTACGAGCAGTACTTC
TRBD1,NA,TRBJ1-6,TRBV20-1,CSARAGQGGSPLHF,TGCAGTGCTAGAGCAGGACAGGGCGGTTCACCCCTCCACTTT
NA,few,TRBJ1-4,TRBV27,CASTLRWGVGEKLFF,TGTGCCAGCACCCTCCGTTGGGGGGTTGGCGAAAAACTGTTTTTT
NA,NA,TRBJ2-5,TRBV20-1,CSRWVQETQYF,TGCAGTAGATGGGTCCAAGAGACCCAGTACTTC
NA,NA,TRBJ1-1,TRBV20-1,CSARMGGLNTEAFF,TGCAGTGCTAGAATGGGAGGCTTGAACACTGAAGCTTTCTTT
NA,NA,TRBJ2-5,TRBV15,CATSRGPGRGWETQYF,TGTGCCACCAGCAGAGGACCTGGACGAGGCTGGGAGACCCAGTACTTC
TRBD2,few,TRBJ2-2,TRBV7-3,CASSSGLAGVRELFF,TGTGCCAGCAGCTCCGGACTAGCGGGAGTGAGGGAGCTGTTTTTT
NA,many,TRBJ2-7,TRBV19,CASKDRSSYEQYF,TGTGCCAGTAAAGACAGGAGCTCCTACGAGCAGTACTTC
NA,few,TRBJ2-1,TRBV30,CAWAFRRYNEQFF,TGTGCCTGGGCGTTCCGGAGATACAATGAGCAGTTCTTC
NA,few,TRBJ2-7,TRBV5-1,CASSLQTDSYEQYF,TGCGCCAGCAGCTTACAGACCGATTCCTACGAGCAGTACTTC
NA,NA,TRBJ1-2,TRBV7-9,CASTQDTNYGYTF,TGTGCCAGCACGCAGGACACTAACTATGGCTACACCTTC
NA,NA,TRBJ1-4,TRBV7-8,CVSSPRVATNEKLFF,TGTGTCAGCAGCCCCCGGGTGGCAACTAATGAAAAACTGTTTTTT
TRBD1,NA,TRBJ1-2,TRBV4-2,CASSQGTGDYTF,TGTGCCAGCAGCCAGGGGACAGGTGACTACACCTTC
TRBD2,few,TRBJ2-2,TRBV7-2,CASSPGLAGYTGELFF,TGTGCCAGCAGTCCGGGACTAGCGGGCTACACCGGGGAGCTGTTTTTT
NA,NA,TRBJ2-6,TRBV20-1,CSAKGQGPSSGANVLTF,TGCAGCGCCAAGGGCCAGGGACCGAGCTCTGGGGCCAACGTCCTGACTTTC
TRBD2,NA,TRBJ2-1,TRBV4-3,CASSRQREYNEQFF,TGCGCCAGCAGTCGCCAGCGGGAGTACAATGAGCAGTTCTTC
NA,NA,TRBJ2-7,TRBV6-2/TRBV6-3,CASSIGLGSSYEQYF,TGTGCCAGCAGTATAGGACTGGGGAGCTCCTACGAGCAGTACTTC
NA,NA,TRBJ2-5,TRBV3-1,CASTSRAKETQYF,TGTGCCAGCACCTCTCGAGCCAAAGAGACCCAGTACTTC
NA,many,TRBJ2-1,TRBV3-1,CASSQEVASIYNEQFF,TGTGCCAGCAGCCAAGAGGTAGCTTCAATATACAATGAGCAGTTCTTC
NA,many,TRBJ2-2,TRBV9,CASSVDPGPNTGELFF,TGTGCCAGCAGCGTAGACCCAGGGCCCAACACCGGGGAGCTGTTTTTT